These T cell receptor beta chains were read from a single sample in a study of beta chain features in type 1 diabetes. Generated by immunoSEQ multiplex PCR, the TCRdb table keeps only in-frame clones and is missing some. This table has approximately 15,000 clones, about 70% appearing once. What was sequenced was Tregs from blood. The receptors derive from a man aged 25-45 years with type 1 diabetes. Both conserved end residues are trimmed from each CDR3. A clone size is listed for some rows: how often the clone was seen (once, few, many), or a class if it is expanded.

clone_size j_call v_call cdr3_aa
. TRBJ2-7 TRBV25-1 ASSGVPGGHQY
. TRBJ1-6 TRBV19 ASSRQASNSPLH
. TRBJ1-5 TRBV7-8 ASSQAGYRTVIYSNQPQH
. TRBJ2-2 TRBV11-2 ASSLGTGYRTTGELF
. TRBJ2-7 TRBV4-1 ASSQGVVGGPYEQY
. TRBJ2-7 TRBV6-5 ASSPAIGSYEQY
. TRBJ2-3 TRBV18 ASSAASGGGTDTQY
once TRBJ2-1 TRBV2 ASKTAGNYNEQF
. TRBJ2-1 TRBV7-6 ASSYERGLWNEQF
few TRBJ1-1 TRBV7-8 ASSLGTANTEAF
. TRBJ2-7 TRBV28 ASSSRQGPRQQY
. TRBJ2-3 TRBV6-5 ASRQPGTDTQY
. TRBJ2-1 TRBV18 ASSPPGQGTEQF
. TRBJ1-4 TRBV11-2 ASSRQGTNLEKLF
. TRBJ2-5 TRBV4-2 ASSQVREETQY
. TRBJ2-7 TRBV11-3 ASSPGTSGRSSYEQY
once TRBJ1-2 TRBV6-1 ASRGQGFYGYT
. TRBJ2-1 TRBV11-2 ASSLAAGARDEQF
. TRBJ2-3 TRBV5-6 ASTEGQGATDTQY
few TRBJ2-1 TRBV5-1 ASTPGLAGVEDEQF
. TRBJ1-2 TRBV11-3 ASSLDRGYGYT
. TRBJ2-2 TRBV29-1 SVRDRGGELF